Presented here are 5 T cell receptor beta chains from one specimen sequenced in a study of blood T cell repertoires in COVID-19. TCRdb's copy holds only in-frame clones and misses some; the assay was immunoSEQ multiplex PCR. This sample has 300,000 or so clones, with around 87% found just once. The specimen was peripheral blood. The origin of the receptors is a woman between 50 and 59 years old who had recovered from COVID-19.

V and J are TRBV9 and TRBJ2-3; TRBD2 matches 8 bases. The length of the CDR3 is 16 residues. Trimming removed 3 bases from V and 1 base from J; junction bases left unmatched: 7. Germline CDR1 SGDLS, CDR2 YYNGEE. CDR3 nucleotide sequence: TGTGCCAGCAGCGGGGCTAGCGGGTCCCGCACAGATACGCAGTATTTT. This codes for CASSGASGSRTDTQYF.

The chain joins TRBV19 to TRBJ1-5; 7 nucleotides match TRBD1. The CDR3 length is 15 residues. V gave up 1 base and J gave up 7 bases; unmatched junction bases: 7. CDR1 is LNHDA, CDR2 SQIVND, per germline (reference sequence). Here the CDR3 reads CASSIAPTGRQPQHF. The CDR3 region has the DNA TGTGCCAGTAGTATAGCCCCGACAGGGAGACAGCCCCAGCATTTT.

The chain is built from TRBV28 and TRBJ2-5; 7 bases map to TRBD1. CDR3 length: 13 residues. The germline CDR1 and CDR2 sequences are MDHEN and SYDVKM. With V trimmed by 6 bases and J by 1 base, 2 bases remained unmatched. Here the CDR3 DNA reads TGTGCCAGCAGGAGGGACAGCCAAGAGACCCAGTACTTC. Translating gives CASRRDSQETQYF.

This clone was counted between two and nine times. The chain recombines TRBV11-2 with TRBJ1-6, with 7 bases fitting TRBD1. The J segment lost 7 bases and the V segment lost 1 base, leaving 7 bases of the junction unmatched. Germline loops: CDR1 SGHAT, CDR2 FQNNGV. The CDR3 is 16 residues long. The CDR3 sequence is CASSLVFDRDNSPLHF. The DNA of the CDR3 is TGTGCCAGCAGCTTAGTTTTCGACAGGGACAATTCACCCCTCCACTTT.

The rearrangement links TRBV5-6 to TRBJ2-5; the D gene is possibly TRBD2 (7 bases). The CDR3 is 14 residues long. Germline CDR1 SGHDT, CDR2 YYEEEE. Trimming took off 4 bases at V and 5 bases at J, with 15 bases between the two ends. The CDR3 DNA is TGTGCCAGCAGCCTGGGGGCAGCGGGGGAGACCCAGTACTTC. Residues: CASSLGAAGETQYF.